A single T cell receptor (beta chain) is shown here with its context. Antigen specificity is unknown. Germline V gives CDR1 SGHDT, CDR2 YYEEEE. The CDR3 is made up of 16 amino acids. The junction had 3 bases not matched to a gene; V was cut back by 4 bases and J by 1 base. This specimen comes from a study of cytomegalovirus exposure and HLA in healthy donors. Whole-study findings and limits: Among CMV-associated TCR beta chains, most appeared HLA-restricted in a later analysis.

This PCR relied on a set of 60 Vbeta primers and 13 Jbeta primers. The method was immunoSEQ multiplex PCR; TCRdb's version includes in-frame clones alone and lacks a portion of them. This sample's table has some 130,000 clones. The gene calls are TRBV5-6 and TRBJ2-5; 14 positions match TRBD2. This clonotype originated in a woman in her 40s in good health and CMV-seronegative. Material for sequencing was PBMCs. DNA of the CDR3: TGTGCCAGCAGCACAGGACTAGCGGGGGGCCAAGAGACCCAGTACTTC. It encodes CASSTGLAGGQETQYF. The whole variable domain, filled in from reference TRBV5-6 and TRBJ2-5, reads DAGVTQSPTHLIKTRGQQVTLRCSPKSGHDTVSWYQQALGQGPQFIFQYYEEEERQRGNFPDRFSGHQFPNYSSELNVNALLLGDSALYLCASSTGLAGGQETQYFGPGTRLLVL.